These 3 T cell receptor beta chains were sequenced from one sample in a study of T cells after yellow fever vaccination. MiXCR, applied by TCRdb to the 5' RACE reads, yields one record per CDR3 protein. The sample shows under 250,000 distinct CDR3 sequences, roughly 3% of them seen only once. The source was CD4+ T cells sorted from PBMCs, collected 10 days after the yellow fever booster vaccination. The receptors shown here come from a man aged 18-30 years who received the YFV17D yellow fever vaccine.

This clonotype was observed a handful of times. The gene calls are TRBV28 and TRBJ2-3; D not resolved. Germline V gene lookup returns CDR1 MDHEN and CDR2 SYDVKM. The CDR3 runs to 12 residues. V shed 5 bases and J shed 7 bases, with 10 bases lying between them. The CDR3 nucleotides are TGTGCCAGCAGTCTCCCGGGCTATACGCAGTATTTT. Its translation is CASSLPGYTQYF.

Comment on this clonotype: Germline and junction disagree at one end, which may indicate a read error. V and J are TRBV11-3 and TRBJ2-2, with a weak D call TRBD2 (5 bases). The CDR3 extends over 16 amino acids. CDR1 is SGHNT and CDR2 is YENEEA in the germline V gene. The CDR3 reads CASSVDGSTNTGELFF. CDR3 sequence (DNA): TGTGCCAGCAGCGTAGATGGGAGTACGAACACCGGGGAGCTGTTTTTT.

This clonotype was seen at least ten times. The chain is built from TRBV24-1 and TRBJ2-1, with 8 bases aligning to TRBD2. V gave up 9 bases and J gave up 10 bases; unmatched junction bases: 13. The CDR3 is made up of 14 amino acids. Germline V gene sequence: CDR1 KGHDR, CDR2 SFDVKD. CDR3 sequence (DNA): TGTGCCACCTCGACCTCCGGGACGGGGGGGGAGCAGTTCTTC. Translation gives CATSTSGTGGEQFF.